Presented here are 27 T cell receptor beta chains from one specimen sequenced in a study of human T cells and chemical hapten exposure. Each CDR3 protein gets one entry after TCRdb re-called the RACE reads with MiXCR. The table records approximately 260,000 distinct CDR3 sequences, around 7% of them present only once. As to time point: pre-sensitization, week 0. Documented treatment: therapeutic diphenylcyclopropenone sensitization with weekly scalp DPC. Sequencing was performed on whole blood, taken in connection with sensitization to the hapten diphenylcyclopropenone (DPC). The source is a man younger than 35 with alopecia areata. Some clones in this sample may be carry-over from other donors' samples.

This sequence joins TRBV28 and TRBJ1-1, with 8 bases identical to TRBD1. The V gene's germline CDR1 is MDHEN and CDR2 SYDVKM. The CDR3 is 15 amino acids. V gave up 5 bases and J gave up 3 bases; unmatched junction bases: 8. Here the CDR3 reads CASSDPRGLYTEAFF. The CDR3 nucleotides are TGTGCCAGCAGTGACCCCAGGGGGCTATACACTGAAGCTTTCTTT.

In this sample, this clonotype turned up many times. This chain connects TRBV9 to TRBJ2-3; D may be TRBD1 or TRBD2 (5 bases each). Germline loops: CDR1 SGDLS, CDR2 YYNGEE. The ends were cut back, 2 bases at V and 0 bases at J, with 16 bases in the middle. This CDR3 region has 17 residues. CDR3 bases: TGTGCCAGCAGCGTCCTGCTGGACGAGGGGAGCACAGATACGCAGTATTTT. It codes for CASSVLLDEGSTDTQYF.

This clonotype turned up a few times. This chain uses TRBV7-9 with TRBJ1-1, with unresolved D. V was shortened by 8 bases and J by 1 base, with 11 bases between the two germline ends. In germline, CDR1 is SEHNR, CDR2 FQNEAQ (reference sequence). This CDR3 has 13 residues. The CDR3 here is CASFVGANTEAFF. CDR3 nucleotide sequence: TGTGCCAGCTTTGTCGGTGCGAACACTGAAGCTTTCTTT.

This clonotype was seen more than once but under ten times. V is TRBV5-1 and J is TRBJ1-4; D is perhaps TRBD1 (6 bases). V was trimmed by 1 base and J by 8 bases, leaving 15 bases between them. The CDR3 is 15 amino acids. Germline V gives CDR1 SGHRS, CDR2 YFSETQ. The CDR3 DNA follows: TGCGCCAGCAGCTTGTCCGGGGGCGGAGGAGAAAAACTGTTTTTT. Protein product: CASSLSGGGGEKLFF.

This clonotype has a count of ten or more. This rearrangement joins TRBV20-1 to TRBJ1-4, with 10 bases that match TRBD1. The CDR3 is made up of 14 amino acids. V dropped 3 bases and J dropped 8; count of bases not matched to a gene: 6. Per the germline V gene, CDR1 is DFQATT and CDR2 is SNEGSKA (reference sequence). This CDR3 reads CSASSGQGWEKLFF. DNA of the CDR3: TGCAGTGCTAGCTCGGGACAGGGGTGGGAAAAACTGTTTTTT.

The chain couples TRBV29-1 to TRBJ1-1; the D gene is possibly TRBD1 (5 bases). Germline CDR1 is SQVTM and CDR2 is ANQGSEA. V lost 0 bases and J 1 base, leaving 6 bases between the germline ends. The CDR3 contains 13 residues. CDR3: CSVEEGGNTEAFF. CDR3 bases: TGCAGCGTTGAAGAGGGGGGGAACACTGAAGCTTTCTTT.

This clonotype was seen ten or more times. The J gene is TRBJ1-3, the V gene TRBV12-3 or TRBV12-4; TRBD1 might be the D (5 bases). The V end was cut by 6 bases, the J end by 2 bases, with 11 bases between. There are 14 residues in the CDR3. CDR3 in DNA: TGTGCCAGCAGACCCAGGGTTACTGGAAACACCATATATTTT. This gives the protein CASRPRVTGNTIYF.

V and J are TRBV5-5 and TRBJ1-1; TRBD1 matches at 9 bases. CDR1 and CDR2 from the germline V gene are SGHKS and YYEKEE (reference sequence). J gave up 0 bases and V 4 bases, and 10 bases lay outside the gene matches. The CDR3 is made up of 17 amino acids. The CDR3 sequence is CASSPEPGQGMNTEAFF. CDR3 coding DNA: TGTGCCAGCAGCCCGGAACCGGGACAGGGTATGAACACTGAAGCTTTCTTT.

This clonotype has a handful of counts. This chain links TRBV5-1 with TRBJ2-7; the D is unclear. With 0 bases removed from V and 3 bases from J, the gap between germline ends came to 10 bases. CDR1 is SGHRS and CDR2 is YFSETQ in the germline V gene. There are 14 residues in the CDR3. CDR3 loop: CASSLGHELYEQYF. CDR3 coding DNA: TGCGCCAGCAGCTTGGGACACGAACTCTACGAGCAGTACTTC.

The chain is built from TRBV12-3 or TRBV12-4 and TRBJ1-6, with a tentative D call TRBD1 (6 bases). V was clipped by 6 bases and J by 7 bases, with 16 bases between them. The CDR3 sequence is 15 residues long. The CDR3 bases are TGTGCCAGCAGGCGTCAGGGGTCGGGCAATTCACCCCTCCACTTT. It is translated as CASRRQGSGNSPLHF.

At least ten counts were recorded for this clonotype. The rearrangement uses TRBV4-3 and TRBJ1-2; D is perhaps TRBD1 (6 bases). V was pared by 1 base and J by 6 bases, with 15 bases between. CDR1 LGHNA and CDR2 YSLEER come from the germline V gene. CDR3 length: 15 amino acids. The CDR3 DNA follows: TGCGCCAGCAGCCAAGTCGGGGGGCTAGGTGATGGCTACACCTTC. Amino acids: CASSQVGGLGDGYTF.

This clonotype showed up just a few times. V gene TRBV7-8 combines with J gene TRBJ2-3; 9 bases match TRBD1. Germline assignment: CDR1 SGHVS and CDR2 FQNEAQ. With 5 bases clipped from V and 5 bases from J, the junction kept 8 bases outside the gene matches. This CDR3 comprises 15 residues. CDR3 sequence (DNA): TGTGCCAGCAGCATAGGGACAGGGCGGGAAGATACGCAGTATTTT. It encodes CASSIGTGREDTQYF.

The CDR3 bases are TGTGCCAGCAGTGCCACAGGGGTGGATGAGCAGTTCTTC. It translates to CASSATGVDEQFF. The chain carries TRBV6-2 or TRBV6-3 and TRBJ2-1; 7 bases map to TRBD1. Germline V gene data show CDR1 as MNHEY and CDR2 as SVGEGT. This CDR3 comprises 13 residues. V dropped 5 bases and J dropped 8; count of bases not matched to a gene: 6.

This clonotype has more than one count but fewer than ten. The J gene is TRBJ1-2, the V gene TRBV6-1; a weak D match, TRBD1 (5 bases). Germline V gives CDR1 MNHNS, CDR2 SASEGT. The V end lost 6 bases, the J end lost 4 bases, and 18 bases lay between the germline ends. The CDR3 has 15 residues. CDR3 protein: CASRSNLGVLYGYTF. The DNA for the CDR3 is TGTGCCAGCAGATCCAATTTAGGGGTCCTCTATGGCTACACCTTC.

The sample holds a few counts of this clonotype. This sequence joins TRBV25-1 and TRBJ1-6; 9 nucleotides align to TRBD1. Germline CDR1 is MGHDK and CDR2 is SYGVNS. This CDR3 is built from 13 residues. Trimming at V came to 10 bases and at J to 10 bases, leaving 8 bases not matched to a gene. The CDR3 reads CATTGQGKSPLHF. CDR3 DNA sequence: TGTGCCACGACGGGACAGGGAAAGTCACCCCTCCACTTT.

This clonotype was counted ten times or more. CDR3 bases: TGTGCCAGCAGCAATATTAGATACAATGAGCAGTTCTTC. Its translation: CASSNIRYNEQFF. The chain has TRBV21-1 and TRBJ2-1. TRBV21-1 is labeled a pseudogene. The CDR3 covers 13 residues.

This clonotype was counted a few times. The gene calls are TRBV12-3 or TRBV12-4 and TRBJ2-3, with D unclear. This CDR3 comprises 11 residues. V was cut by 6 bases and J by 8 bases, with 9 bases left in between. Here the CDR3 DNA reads TGTGCCAGCAGATACGGCCTTACGCAGTATTTT. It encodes CASRYGLTQYF.

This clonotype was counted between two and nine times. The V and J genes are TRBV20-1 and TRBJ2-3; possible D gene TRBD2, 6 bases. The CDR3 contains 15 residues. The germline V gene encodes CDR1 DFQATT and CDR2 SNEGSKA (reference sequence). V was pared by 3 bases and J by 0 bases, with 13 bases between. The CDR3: CSASGLGTSTDTQYF. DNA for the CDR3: TGCAGTGCTAGTGGCTTGGGGACTAGCACAGATACGCAGTATTTT.

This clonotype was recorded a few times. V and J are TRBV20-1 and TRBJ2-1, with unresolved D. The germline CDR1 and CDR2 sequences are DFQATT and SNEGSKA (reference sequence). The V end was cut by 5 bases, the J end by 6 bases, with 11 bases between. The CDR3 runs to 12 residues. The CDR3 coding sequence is TGCAGTGCTGGACCGGGCCGCAATGAGCAGTTCTTC. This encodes CSAGPGRNEQFF.

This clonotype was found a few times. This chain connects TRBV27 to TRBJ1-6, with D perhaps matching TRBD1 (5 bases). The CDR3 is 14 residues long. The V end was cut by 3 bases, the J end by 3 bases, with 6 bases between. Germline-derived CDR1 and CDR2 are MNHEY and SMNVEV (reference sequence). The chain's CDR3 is CASSLGLYNSPLHF. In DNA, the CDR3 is TGTGCCAGCAGTTTGGGACTCTATAATTCACCCCTCCACTTT.

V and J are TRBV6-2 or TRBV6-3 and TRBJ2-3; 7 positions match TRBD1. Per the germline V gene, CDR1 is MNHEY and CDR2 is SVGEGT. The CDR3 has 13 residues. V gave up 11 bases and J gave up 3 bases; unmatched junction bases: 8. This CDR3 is CAGNEQGTDTQYF. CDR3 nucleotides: TGTGCCGGCAATGAACAGGGGACAGATACGCAGTATTTT.

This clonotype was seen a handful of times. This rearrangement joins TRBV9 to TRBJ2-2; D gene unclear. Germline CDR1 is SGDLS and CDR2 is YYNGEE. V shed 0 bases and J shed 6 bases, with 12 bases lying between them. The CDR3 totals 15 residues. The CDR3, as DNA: TGTGCCAGCAGCGTAGTTGGGTCGAGTCCCGGGGAGCTGTTTTTT. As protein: CASSVVGSSPGELFF.

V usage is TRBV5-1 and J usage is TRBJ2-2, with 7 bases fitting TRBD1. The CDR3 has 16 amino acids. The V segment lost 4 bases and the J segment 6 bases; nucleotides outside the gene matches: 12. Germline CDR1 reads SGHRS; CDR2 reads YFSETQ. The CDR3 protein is CASSLVGTGVSGELFF. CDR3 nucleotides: TGCGCCAGCAGCCTGGTTGGTACAGGGGTATCCGGGGAGCTGTTTTTT.

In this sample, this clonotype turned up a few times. The CDR3 region is CSASWPNGELFF. The CDR3 DNA sequence: TGCAGTGCTAGTTGGCCGAACGGGGAGCTGTTTTTT. V usage is TRBV20-1 and J usage is TRBJ2-2; D remains unclear. CDR3 size: 12 residues. Germline loops: CDR1 DFQATT, CDR2 SNEGSKA (reference sequence). V shed 3 bases and J shed 7 bases, with 9 bases lying between them.

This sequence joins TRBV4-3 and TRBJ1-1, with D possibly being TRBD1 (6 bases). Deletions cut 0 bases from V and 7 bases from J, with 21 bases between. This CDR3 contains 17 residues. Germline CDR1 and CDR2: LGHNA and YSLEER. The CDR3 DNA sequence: TGCGCCAGCAGCCAAGAGTTGCGGAACAGGGCGGAACTTGAAGCTTTCTTT. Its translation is CASSQELRNRAELEAFF.

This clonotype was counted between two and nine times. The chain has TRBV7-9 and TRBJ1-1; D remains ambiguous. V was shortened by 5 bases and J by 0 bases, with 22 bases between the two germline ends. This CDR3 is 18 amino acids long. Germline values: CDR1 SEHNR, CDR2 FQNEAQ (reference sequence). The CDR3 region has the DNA TGTGCCAGCAGCCCCCAGACATCGGGAGGACGCATGAACACTGAAGCTTTCTTT. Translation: CASSPQTSGGRMNTEAFF.

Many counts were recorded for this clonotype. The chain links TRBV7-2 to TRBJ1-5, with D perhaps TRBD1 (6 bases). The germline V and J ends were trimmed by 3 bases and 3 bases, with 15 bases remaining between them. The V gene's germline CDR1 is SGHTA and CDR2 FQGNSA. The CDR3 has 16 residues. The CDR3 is CASSLTGTSPNQPQHF. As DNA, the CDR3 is TGTGCCAGCAGCTTGACCGGGACATCGCCCAATCAGCCCCAGCATTTT. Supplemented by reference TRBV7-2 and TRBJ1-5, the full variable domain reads GAGVSQSPSNKVTEKGKDVELRCDPISGHTALYWYRQSLGQGLEFLIYFQGNSAPDKSGLPSDRFSAERTGGSVSTLTIQRTQQEDSAVYLCASSLTGTSPNQPQHFGDGTRLSIL.